The sample holds a few counts of the clone carrying this T cell receptor beta chain. Its antigen remains unknown. The data derive from a study of identical twins. MiXCR, run by TCRdb on the 5' RACE reads, gives a single entry per CDR3 protein. The sample holds around 650,000 distinct CDR3 sequences, around 7.5% seen once. Study findings and constraints: Where beta out-of-frame sequences were concerned, excess twin sharing was weaker.

Separately, the same data were catalogued under a study of yellow fever vaccine responses in identical twins.

The specimen was PBMCs. This clonotype originated in a woman younger than 30 in good health.

The CDR3 region has the DNA TGTGCCAGCAGCTACCAGACAGAGGACTACGAGCAGTACTTC. Amino acid sequence: CASSYQTEDYEQYF. The chain uses TRBV28 and TRBJ2-7; D may be TRBD1 (5 bases). The V end lost 6 bases, the J end lost 3 bases, and 15 bases lay between the germline ends. The CDR3 has 14 residues. Germline V gene data show CDR1 as MDHEN and CDR2 as SYDVKM.